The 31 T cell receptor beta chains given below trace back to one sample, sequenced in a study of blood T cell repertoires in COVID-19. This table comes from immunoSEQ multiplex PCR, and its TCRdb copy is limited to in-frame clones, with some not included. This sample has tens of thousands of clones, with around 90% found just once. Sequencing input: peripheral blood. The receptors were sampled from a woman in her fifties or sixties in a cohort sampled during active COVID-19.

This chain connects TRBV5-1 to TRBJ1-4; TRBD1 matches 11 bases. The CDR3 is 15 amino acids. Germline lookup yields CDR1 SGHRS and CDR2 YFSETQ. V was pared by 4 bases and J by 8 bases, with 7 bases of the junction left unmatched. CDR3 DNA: TGCGCCAGCAGCGCGGACAGGGGGCATGGAGAAAAACTGTTTTTT. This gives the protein CASSADRGHGEKLFF.

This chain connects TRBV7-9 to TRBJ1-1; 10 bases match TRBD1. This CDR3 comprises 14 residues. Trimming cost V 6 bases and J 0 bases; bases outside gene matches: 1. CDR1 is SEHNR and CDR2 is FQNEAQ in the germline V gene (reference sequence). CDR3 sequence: CASRGTGVNTEAFF. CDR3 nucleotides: TGTGCCAGCAGGGGGACAGGGGTGAACACTGAAGCTTTCTTT. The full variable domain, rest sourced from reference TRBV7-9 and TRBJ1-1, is DTGVSQNPRHKITKRGQNVTFRCDPISEHNRLYWYRQTLGQGPEFLTYFQNEAQLEKSRLLSDRFSAERPKGSFSTLEIQRTEQGDSAMYLCASRGTGVNTEAFFGQGTRLTVV.

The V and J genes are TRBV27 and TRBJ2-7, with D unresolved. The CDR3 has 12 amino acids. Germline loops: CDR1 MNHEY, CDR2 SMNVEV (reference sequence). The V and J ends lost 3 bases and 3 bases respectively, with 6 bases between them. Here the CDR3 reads CASSFGGYEQYF. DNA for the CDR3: TGTGCCAGCAGTTTCGGCGGCTACGAGCAGTACTTC.

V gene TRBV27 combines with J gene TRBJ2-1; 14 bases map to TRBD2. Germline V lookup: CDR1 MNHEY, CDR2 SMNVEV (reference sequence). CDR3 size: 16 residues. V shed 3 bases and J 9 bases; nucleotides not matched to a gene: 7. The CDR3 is CASSFRLAGGPGEQFF. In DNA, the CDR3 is TGTGCCAGCAGTTTTAGACTAGCGGGAGGGCCAGGTGAGCAGTTCTTC.

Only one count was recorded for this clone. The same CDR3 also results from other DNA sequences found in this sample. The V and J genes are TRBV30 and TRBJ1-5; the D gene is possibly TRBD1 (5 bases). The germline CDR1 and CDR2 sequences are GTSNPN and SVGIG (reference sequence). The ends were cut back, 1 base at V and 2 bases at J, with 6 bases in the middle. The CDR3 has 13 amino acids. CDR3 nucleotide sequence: TGTGCCTGGAGTGGGGGGGGCAATCAGCCCCAGCATTTT. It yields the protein CAWSGGGNQPQHF.

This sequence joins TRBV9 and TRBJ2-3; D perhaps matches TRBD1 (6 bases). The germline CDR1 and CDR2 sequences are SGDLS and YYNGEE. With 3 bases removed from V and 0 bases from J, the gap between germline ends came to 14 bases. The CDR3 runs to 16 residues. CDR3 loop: CASSGYHRESTDTQYF. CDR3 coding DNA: TGTGCCAGCAGCGGCTATCACAGGGAAAGCACAGATACGCAGTATTTT.

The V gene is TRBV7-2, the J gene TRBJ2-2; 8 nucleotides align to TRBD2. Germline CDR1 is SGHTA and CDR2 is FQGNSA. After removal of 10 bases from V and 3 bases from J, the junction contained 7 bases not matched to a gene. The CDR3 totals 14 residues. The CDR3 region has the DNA TGTGCCATTAAGCGGGAGTGGTACACCGGGGAGCTGTTTTTT. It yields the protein CAIKREWYTGELFF.

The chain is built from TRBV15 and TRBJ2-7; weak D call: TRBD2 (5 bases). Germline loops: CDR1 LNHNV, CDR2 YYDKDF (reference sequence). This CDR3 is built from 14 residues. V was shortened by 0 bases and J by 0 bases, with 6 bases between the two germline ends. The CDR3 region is CATSRDTSSYEQYF. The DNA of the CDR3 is TGTGCCACCAGCAGAGATACTAGCTCCTACGAGCAGTACTTC.

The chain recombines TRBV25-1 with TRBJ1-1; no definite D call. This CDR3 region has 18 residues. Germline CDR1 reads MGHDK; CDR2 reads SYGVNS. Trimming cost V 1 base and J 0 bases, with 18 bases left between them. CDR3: CASSESLGGNGMNTEAFF. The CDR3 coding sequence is TGTGCCAGCAGTGAATCCCTAGGAGGGAATGGGATGAACACTGAAGCTTTCTTT.

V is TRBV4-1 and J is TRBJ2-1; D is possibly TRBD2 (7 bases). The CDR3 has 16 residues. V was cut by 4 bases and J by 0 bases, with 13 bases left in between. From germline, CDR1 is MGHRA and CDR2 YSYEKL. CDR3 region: CASSPYGGASYNEQFF. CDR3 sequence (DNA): TGCGCCAGCAGCCCCTATGGGGGGGCCTCCTACAATGAGCAGTTCTTC.

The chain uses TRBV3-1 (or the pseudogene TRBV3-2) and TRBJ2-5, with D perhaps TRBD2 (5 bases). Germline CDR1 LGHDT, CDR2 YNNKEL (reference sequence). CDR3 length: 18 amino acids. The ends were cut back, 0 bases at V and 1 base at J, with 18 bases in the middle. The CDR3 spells CASSQDWFFGSTQETQYF. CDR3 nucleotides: TGTGCCAGCAGCCAAGATTGGTTCTTTGGGAGTACCCAAGAGACCCAGTACTTC.

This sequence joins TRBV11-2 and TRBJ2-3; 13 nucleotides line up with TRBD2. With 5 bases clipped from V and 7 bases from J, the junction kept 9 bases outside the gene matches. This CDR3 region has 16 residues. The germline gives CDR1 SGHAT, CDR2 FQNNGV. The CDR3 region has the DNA TGTGCCAGCAGCCCACTAGCGGGAGGGCCCTACTATACGCAGTATTTT. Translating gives CASSPLAGGPYYTQYF.

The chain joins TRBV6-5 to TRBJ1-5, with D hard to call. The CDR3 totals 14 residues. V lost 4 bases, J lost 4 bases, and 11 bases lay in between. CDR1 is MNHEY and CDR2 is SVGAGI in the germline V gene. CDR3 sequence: CASSSWAQNQPQHF. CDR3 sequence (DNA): TGTGCCAGCAGTTCTTGGGCCCAAAATCAGCCCCAGCATTTT.

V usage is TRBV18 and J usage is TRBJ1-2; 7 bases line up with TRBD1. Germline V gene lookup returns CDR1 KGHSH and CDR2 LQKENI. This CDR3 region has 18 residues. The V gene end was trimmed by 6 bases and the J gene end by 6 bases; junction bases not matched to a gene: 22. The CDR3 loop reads CASSPTRTGESPPHGYTF. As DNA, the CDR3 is TGTGCCAGCTCGCCTACCCGGACAGGCGAATCCCCCCCCCATGGCTACACCTTC.

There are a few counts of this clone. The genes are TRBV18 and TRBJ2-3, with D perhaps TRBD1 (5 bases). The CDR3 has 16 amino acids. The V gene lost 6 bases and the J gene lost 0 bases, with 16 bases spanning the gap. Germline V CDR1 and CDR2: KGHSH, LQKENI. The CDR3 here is CASSDGAGLSTDTQYF. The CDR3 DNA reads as TGTGCCAGCTCGGATGGGGCAGGCCTCAGCACAGATACGCAGTATTTT.

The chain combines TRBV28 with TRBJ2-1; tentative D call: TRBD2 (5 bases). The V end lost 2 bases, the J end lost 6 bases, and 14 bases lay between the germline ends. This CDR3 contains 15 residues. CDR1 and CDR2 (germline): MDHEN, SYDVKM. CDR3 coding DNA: TGTGCCAGCAGTTTAGGAACGGGGTTTGGCAATGAGCAGTTCTTC. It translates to CASSLGTGFGNEQFF.

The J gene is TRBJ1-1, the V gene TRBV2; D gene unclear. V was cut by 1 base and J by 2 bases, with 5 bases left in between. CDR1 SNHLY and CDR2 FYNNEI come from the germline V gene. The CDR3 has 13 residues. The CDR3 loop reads CASSEDGNTEAFF. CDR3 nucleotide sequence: TGTGCCAGCAGTGAAGACGGTAACACTGAAGCTTTCTTT.

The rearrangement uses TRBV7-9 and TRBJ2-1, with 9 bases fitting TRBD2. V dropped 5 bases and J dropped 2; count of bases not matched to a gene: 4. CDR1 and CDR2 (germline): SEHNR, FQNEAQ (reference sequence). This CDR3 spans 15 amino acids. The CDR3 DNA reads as TGTGCCAGCAGCCGTGGACTAGCGACCTACAATGAGCAGTTCTTC. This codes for CASSRGLATYNEQFF.

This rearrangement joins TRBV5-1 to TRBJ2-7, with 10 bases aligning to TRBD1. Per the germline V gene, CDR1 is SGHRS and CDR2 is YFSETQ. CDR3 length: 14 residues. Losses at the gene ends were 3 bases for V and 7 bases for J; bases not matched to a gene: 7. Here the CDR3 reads CASSSGQGLDEQYF. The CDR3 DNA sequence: TGCGCCAGCAGCTCGGGACAGGGGTTGGATGAGCAGTACTTC.

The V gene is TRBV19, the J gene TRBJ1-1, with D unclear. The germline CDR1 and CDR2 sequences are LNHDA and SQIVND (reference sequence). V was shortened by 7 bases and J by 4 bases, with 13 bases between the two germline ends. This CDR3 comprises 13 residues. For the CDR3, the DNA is TGTGCCAGTATCCCCCTAGGGAGCACTGAAGCTTTCTTT. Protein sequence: CASIPLGSTEAFF.

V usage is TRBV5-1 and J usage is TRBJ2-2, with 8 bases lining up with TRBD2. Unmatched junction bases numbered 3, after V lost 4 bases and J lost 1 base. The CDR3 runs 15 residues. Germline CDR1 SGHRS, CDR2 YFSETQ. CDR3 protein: CASSETSGNTGELFF. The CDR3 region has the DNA TGCGCCAGCAGCGAAACTAGCGGGAACACCGGGGAGCTGTTTTTT.

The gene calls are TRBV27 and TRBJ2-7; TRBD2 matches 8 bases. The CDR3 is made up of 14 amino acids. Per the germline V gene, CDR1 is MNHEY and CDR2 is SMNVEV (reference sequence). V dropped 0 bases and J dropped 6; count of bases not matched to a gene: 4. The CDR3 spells CASSLSALAGEQYF. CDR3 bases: TGTGCCAGCAGTTTATCGGCCCTAGCGGGCGAGCAGTACTTC.

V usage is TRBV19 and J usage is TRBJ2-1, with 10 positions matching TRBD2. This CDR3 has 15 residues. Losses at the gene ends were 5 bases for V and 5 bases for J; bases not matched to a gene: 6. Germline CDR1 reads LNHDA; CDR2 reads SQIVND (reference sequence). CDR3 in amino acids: CASSLAGVPNNEQFF. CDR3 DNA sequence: TGTGCCAGTAGTCTAGCGGGGGTCCCCAACAATGAGCAGTTCTTC.

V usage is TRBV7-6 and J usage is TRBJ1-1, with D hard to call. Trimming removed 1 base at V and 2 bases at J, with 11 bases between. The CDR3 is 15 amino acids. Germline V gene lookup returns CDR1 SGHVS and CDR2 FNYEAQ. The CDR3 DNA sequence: TGTGCCAGCAGCTTAGATGCAGCGATAAACACTGAAGCTTTCTTT. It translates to CASSLDAAINTEAFF.

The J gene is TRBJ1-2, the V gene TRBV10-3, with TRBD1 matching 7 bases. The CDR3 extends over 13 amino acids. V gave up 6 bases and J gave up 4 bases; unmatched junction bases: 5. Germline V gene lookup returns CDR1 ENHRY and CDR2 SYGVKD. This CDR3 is CAIRPRDSYGYTF. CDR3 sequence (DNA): TGTGCCATCAGACCTCGGGACAGCTATGGCTACACCTTC.

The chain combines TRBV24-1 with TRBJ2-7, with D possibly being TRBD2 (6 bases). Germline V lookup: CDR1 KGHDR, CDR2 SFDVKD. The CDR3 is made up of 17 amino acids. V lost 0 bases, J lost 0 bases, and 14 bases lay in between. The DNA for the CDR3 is TGTGCCACCAGTGATTTGGCCCCGGGGGAACTCTCCTACGAGCAGTACTTC. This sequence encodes CATSDLAPGELSYEQYF.

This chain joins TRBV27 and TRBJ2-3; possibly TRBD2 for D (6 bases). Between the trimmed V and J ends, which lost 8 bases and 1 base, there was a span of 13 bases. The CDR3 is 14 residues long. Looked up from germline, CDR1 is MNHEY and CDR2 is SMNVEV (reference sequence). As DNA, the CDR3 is TGTGCCAGCCGCCGGGAGCATGGCACAGATACGCAGTATTTT. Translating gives CASRREHGTDTQYF.

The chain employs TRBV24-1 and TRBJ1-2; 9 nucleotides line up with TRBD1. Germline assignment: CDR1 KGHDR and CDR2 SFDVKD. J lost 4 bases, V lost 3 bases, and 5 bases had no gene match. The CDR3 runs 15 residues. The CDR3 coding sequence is TGTGCCACCAGTGATACAGGGGGCGCAGGCTATGGCTACACCTTC. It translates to CATSDTGGAGYGYTF.

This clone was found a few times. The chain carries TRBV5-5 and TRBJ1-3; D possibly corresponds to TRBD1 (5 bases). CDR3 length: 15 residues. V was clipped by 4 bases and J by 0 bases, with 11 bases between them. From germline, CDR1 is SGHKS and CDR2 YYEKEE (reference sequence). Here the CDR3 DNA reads TGTGCCAGCAGCCCCCCTGGGGCCTCTGGAAACACCATATATTTT. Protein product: CASSPPGASGNTIYF.

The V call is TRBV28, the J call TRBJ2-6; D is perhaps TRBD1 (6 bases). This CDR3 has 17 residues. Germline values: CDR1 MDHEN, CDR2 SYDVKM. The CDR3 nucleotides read TGTGCGACGATCAGGGGCCAACCGAGCTCTGGGGCCAACGTCCTGACTTTC. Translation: CATIRGQPSSGANVLTF. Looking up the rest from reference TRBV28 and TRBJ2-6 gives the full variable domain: DVKVTQSSRYLVKRTGEKVFLECVQDMDHENMFWYRQDPGLGLRLIYFSYDVKMKEKGDIPEGYSVSREKKERFSLILESASTNQTSMYLCATIRGQPSSGANVLTFGAGSRLTVL.

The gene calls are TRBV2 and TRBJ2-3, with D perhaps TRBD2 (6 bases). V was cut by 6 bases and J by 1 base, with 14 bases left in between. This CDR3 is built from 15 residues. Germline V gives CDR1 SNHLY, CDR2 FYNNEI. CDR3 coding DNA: TGTGCCAGCAGGCCCGTCGGGAGTGGCACAGATACGCAGTATTTT. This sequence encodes CASRPVGSGTDTQYF.